These T cell receptor beta chains were read from a single sample in a study of blood T cells in healthy people across ages. One entry per CDR3 protein, called by TCRdb with MiXCR from the 5' RACE reads. Among roughly 500,000 distinct CDR3 sequences listed, 25% to 30% were seen once. The sample taken for sequencing was blood. Every receptor here comes from a woman in her seventies in good health. Each CDR3 is given with its conserved first and last residue. A D gene is named only where the DNA matches it firmly. A clone size is listed for some rows: how often the clone was seen (once, few, many), or a class if it is expanded.

clone_size	v_call	j_call	d_call	cdr3_aa	cdr3_nt
few	TRBV7-6	TRBJ2-3	.	CASSTGQRDTQYF	TGTGCCAGCAGCACGGGACAACGAGATACGCAGTATTTT
.	TRBV5-3	TRBJ2-3	.	CARSLGGGASTDTQYF	TGTGCCAGAAGCTTGGGTGGCGGAGCCAGCACAGATACGCAGTATTTT
few	TRBV12-3/TRBV12-4	TRBJ2-5	.	CASSFGGHLETQYF	TGTGCCAGCAGTTTTGGGGGCCACTTAGAGACCCAGTACTTC
few	TRBV3-1	TRBJ2-1	TRBD2	CASSQRTSGDEQFF	TGTGCCAGCAGCCAACGTACTAGCGGCGATGAGCAGTTCTTC
.	TRBV4-3	TRBJ2-3	.	CASSQEGSDTQYF	TGCGCCAGCAGCCAAGAGGGGTCAGATACGCAGTATTTT
.	TRBV5-1	TRBJ2-5	.	CASSLALRAQETQYF	TGCGCCAGCAGCTTGGCCCTACGAGCCCAAGAGACCCAGTACTTC
few	TRBV4-3	TRBJ2-4	TRBD2	CASSQDPSGVANIQYF	TGCGCCAGCAGCCAAGACCCTAGCGGGGTTGCAAACATTCAGTACTTC
.	TRBV5-1	TRBJ2-3	.	CASSPLGASTDTQYF	TGCGCCAGCAGTCCCTTGGGTGCTAGCACAGATACGCAGTATTTT
.	TRBV12-3/TRBV12-4	TRBJ2-2	TRBD2	CASSLEGRKAGGTGELFF	TGTGCCAGCAGTTTGGAGGGGAGAAAAGCGGGAGGCACCGGGGAGCTGTTTTTT
few	TRBV12-3/TRBV12-4	TRBJ2-7	.	CASSFGAWEQYF	TGTGCCAGCAGTTTCGGGGCTTGGGAGCAGTACTTC
.	TRBV19	TRBJ1-5	.	CASSIGRPQHF	TGTGCCAGTAGTATAGGACGGCCCCAGCATTTT
.	TRBV10-3	TRBJ1-3	.	CAITSGFGNTIYF	TGTGCCATCACTTCGGGTTTTGGAAACACCATATATTTT
.	TRBV20-1	TRBJ2-6	.	CSASEFAGANVLTF	TGCAGTGCTTCTGAATTTGCTGGGGCCAACGTCCTGACTTTC
few	TRBV20-1	TRBJ2-7	TRBD1	CSASSPAGGIYEQYF	TGCAGTGCTAGTTCCCCGGCAGGGGGCATCTACGAGCAGTACTTC
once	TRBV7-6	TRBJ2-1	.	CASSLTWVANEQFF	TGTGCCAGCAGCTTAACCTGGGTTGCGAATGAGCAGTTCTTC
few	TRBV19	TRBJ2-2	TRBD2	CASSMASGANTGELFF	TGTGCCAGTAGTATGGCTAGCGGGGCGAACACCGGGGAGCTGTTTTTT
.	TRBV12-3/TRBV12-4	TRBJ2-5	TRBD1	CASIHGTDQETQYF	TGTGCCAGCATTCACGGGACAGACCAAGAGACCCAGTACTTC
.	TRBV7-2	TRBJ2-2	.	CASSSQSYTGELFF	TGTGCCAGCAGCTCCCAATCATACACCGGGGAGCTGTTTTTT
few	TRBV6-5	TRBJ2-5	.	CASSYSRQPEGTQYF	TGTGCCAGCAGTTACTCGCGGCAGCCGGAGGGGACCCAGTACTTC
few	TRBV7-6	TRBJ2-3	.	CASSLAVQSTDTQYF	TGTGCCAGCAGCTTAGCTGTGCAGAGCACAGATACGCAGTATTTT
few	TRBV5-5	TRBJ2-1	.	CASSLALSSSYNEQFF	TGTGCCAGCAGCTTGGCACTCTCCAGCTCCTACAATGAGCAGTTCTTC
.	TRBV20-1	TRBJ1-4	TRBD1	CSASSDRANEKLFF	TGCAGTGCTAGCTCGGACAGGGCTAATGAAAAACTGTTTTTT
few	TRBV18	TRBJ2-3	TRBD2	CASLKRLAGTSTDTQYF	TGTGCCAGCTTAAAAAGACTAGCGGGGACCTCCACAGATACGCAGTATTTT
.	TRBV20-1	TRBJ2-7	TRBD1	CSAGSRTGLTYEQYF	TGCAGTGCTGGCAGCCGGACAGGGCTGACCTACGAGCAGTACTTC
.	TRBV5-4	TRBJ2-3	TRBD2	CASSSGLAGTTDTQYF	TGTGCCAGCAGCTCCGGACTAGCGGGGACCACAGATACGCAGTATTTT
few	TRBV7-2	TRBJ1-2	.	CASSSQGTYYGYTF	TGTGCCAGCAGCTCTCAGGGGACCTACTATGGCTACACCTTC
few	TRBV27	TRBJ2-3	TRBD1	CASSLGTGQTTQYF	TGTGCCAGCAGCTTGGGGACAGGGCAGACTACGCAGTATTTT
.	TRBV7-9	TRBJ2-5	.	CASRPDGGSSSTQYF	TGTGCCAGCAGGCCGGACGGAGGATCATCCTCGACCCAGTACTTC
.	TRBV25-1	TRBJ2-5	TRBD2	CASRPGLAGTQETQYF	TGTGCCAGCAGACCCGGACTAGCGGGGACACAAGAGACCCAGTACTTC
few	TRBV18	TRBJ2-1	TRBD2	CASSSGGAFYNEQFF	TGTGCCAGCTCTAGCGGGGGGGCCTTCTACAATGAGCAGTTCTTC
.	TRBV7-9	TRBJ2-1	.	CASSLVSDSAEQFF	TGTGCCAGCAGCTTAGTGTCGGACTCGGCGGAGCAGTTCTTC
.	TRBV4-3	TRBJ2-7	TRBD2	CASSQELLAGSYEQYF	TGCGCCAGCAGCCAAGAATTACTAGCGGGGTCCTACGAGCAGTACTTC
few	TRBV4-2	TRBJ2-5	.	CASSQDRVVEETQYF	TGTGCCAGCAGCCAAGATAGGGTAGTGGAAGAGACCCAGTACTTC
few	TRBV5-1	TRBJ2-2	.	CASSLEIDVGELFF	TGCGCCAGCAGCTTGGAAATAGATGTCGGGGAGCTGTTTTTT
.	TRBV18	TRBJ2-7	.	CASSLTTRNYEQYF	TGTGCCAGCTCACTTACGACAAGAAACTACGAGCAGTACTTC